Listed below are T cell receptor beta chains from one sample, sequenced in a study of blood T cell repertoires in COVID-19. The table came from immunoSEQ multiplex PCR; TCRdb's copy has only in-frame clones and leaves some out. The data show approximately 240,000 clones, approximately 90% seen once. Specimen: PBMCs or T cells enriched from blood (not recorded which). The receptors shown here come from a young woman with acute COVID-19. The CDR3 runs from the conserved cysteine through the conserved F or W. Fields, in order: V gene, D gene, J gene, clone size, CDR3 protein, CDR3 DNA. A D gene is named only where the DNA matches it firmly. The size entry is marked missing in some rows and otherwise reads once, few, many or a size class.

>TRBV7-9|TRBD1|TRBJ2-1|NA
CASSRTGEQFF
TGTGCCAGCAGTCGGACAGGCGAGCAGTTCTTC
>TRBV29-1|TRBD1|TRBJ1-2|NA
CSVPTGAGYGYTF
TGCAGCGTGCCGACAGGGGCCGGCTATGGCTACACCTTC
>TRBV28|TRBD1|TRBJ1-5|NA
CASSFGQVNQPQHF
TGTGCCAGCAGCTTCGGACAGGTAAATCAGCCCCAGCATTTT
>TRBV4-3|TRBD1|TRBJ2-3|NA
CASSHTGGSTDTQYF
TGCGCCAGCAGCCATACAGGGGGGAGCACAGATACGCAGTATTTT
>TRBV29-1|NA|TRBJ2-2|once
CSVLAQGMNTGELFF
TGCAGCGTGTTAGCACAGGGTATGAACACCGGGGAGCTGTTTTTT
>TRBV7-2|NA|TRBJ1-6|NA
CASSLDGGPPLHF
TGTGCCAGCAGCTTAGATGGCGGGCCACCCCTCCACTTT
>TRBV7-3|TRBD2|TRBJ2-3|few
CASSKGAGGTDTQYF
TGTGCCAGCAGCAAAGGGGCGGGGGGCACAGATACGCAGTATTTT
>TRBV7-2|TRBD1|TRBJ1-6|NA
CASSSGQGSPLHF
TGTGCCAGCAGCTCAGGACAGGGTTCACCCCTCCACTTT
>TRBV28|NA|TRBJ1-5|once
CASSLAGTVSNQPQHF
TGTGCCAGCAGTTTGGCAGGGACTGTTAGCAATCAGCCCCAGCATTTT
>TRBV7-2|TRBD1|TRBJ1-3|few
CASSISDRGANTIYF
TGTGCCAGCAGCATATCCGACAGGGGCGCAAACACCATATATTTT
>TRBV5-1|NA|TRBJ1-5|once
CASSLAMGQPQHF
TGCGCCAGCAGCTTGGCCATGGGCCAGCCCCAGCATTTT
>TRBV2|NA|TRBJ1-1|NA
CASSNIRVTATEAFF
TGTGCCAGCAGTAACATCAGGGTCACGGCCACTGAAGCTTTCTTT
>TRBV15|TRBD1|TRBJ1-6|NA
CATGDSLESPLHF
TGTGCCACCGGGGACAGCCTTGAGTCACCCCTCCACTTT
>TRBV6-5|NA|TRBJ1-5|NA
CASSYSAGVGWPQHF
TGTGCCAGCAGTTACTCGGCAGGGGTAGGTTGGCCCCAGCATTTT
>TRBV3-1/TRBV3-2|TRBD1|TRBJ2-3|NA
CASRGGLSTDTQYF
TGTGCCAGTCGAGGGGGCCTTAGCACAGATACGCAGTATTTT
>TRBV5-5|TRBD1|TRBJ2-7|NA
CASSLAGQGRYEQYF
TGTGCCAGCAGCTTGGCAGGACAGGGGCGATACGAGCAGTACTTC
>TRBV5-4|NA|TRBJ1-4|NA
CASTNAGLPTNEKLFF
TGTGCCAGCACCAACGCGGGGCTCCCAACTAATGAAAAACTGTTTTTT
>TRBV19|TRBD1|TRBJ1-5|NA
CASSMRNPWDRTYSNQPQHF
TGTGCCAGTAGTATGCGAAACCCGTGGGACAGGACTTATAGCAATCAGCCCCAGCATTTT
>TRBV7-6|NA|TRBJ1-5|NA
CASSLGSGYDQPQHF
TGTGCCAGCAGCTTAGGATCGGGGTACGATCAGCCCCAGCATTTT
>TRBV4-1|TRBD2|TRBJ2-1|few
CASSRTAGNSYNEQFF
TGCGCCAGCAGCCGCACAGCGGGAAATTCCTACAATGAGCAGTTCTTC
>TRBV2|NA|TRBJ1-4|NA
CASTPGHSNEKLFF
TGTGCCAGTACTCCGGGACACAGTAATGAAAAACTGTTTTTT
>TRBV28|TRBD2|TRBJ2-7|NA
CASSPGEREVYEQYF
TGTGCCAGCAGTCCCGGAGAGCGGGAGGTCTACGAGCAGTACTTC
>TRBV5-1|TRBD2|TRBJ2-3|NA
CASSHSGSPTDTQYF
TGCGCCAGCAGCCACAGCGGGAGCCCCACAGATACGCAGTATTTT
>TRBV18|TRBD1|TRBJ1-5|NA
CASSATGGFSNQPQHF
TGTGCCAGCTCGGCGACAGGGGGGTTTAGCAATCAGCCCCAGCATTTT
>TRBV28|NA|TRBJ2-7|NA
CASSFRIFYEQYF
TGTGCCAGCAGTTTCAGGATCTTTTACGAGCAGTACTTC
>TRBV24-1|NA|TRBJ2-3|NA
CATSDRTNEDTQYF
TGTGCCACCAGTGACCGGACAAATGAAGATACGCAGTATTTT
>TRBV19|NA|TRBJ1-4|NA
CASSILFGARSGLFF
TGTGCCAGTAGTATTTTGTTTGGCGCGAGAAGCGGGCTGTTTTTT
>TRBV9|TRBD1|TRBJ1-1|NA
CASSQGGSRGMNTEAFF
TGTGCCAGCAGCCAAGGGGGCAGTAGGGGGATGAACACTGAAGCTTTCTTT
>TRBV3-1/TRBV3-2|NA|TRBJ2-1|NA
CASSQVTRGAYNEQFF
TGTGCCAGCAGCCAAGTTACTCGGGGGGCGTACAATGAGCAGTTCTTC
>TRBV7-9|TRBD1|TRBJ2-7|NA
CASRGQGKTYEQYF
TGTGCCAGCAGGGGACAGGGGAAGACCTACGAGCAGTACTTC
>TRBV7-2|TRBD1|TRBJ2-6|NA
CASSSRTWTGTGANVLTF
TGTGCCAGCAGCTCCCGAACCTGGACAGGGACTGGGGCCAACGTCCTGACTTTC
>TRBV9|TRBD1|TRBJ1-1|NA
CASSPGQGPGTEAFF
TGTGCCAGCAGCCCGGGACAGGGGCCGGGCACTGAAGCTTTCTTT
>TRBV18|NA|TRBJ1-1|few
CASSPRRNTEAFF
TGTGCCAGCTCACCCCGGAGGAACACTGAAGCTTTCTTT
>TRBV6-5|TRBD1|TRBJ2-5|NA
CASSWDTGGKGETQYF
TGTGCCAGCAGTTGGGACACAGGGGGGAAAGGAGAGACCCAGTACTTC
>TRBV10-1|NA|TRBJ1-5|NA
CASSESRGNQPQHF
TGCGCCAGCAGTGAGTCGAGGGGGAATCAGCCCCAGCATTTT
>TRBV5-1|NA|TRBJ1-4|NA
CASSLGSRADEKLFF
TGCGCCAGCAGCCTCGGGTCGAGGGCCGATGAAAAACTGTTTTTT
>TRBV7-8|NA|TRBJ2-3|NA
CATQGHTQYF
TGTGCCACGCAGGGGCATACGCAGTATTTT
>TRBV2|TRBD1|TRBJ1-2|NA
CASGDRSNYGYTF
TGTGCCAGCGGGGACAGATCTAACTATGGCTACACCTTC
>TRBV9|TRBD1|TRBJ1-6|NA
CASSTGQGASYNSPLHF
TGTGCCAGCAGCACCGGACAGGGGGCATCCTATAATTCACCCCTCCACTTT
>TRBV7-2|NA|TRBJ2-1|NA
CASSLDFLNEQFF
TGTGCCAGCAGCTTAGATTTCTTGAATGAGCAGTTCTTC
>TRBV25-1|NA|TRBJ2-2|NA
CASSVAGELFF
TGTGCCAGCAGTGTCGCCGGGGAGCTGTTTTTT